This TCR beta chain appears in the sequencing data of a study of blood T cell repertoires in COVID-19. For the study at large: From the United States, Italy and Spain came samples of acute and convalescent COVID-19. PBMCs, B-cell-depleted T cells, or T cells provided the cDNA or gDNA that made up the material.

Deletions cut 0 bases from V and 5 bases from J, with 10 bases between. From germline, CDR1 is MGHRA and CDR2 YSYEKL. This CDR3 region has 15 residues. Per the original data handling: Amplification of reference gene primers was used by the study to estimate nucleated cell counts. The data were produced by immunoSEQ multiplex PCR, yet TCRdb's version contains in-frame clones alone and is incomplete. Clone size and the V and J calls come from that table; the DNA yielded D and trimming. The sample comprises 60,000 to 85,000 clones, 89% of which are singletons, and roughly 5% rests with the top ten. Material: peripheral blood. The TCR sequence derives from a woman aged 50 to 60 with active COVID-19. The rearrangement uses TRBV4-1 and TRBJ1-4; no clear D. The CDR3 coding sequence is TGCGCCAGCAGCCAAGACGGGTCAAAGAATGAAAAACTGTTTTTT. Residues: CASSQDGSKNEKLFF.